This TCR beta chain was sequenced during a study of cytomegalovirus exposure and HLA in healthy donors. Study background: Caucasian-associated ancestry cluster membership applied to 75% to 85% of around 400 genotyped donors. Study-wide points: Among TCR beta chains, those listed as cytomegalovirus-associated numbered some 160. Some V segments (TRBV6-2 and TRBV6-3 among them) were excluded as indistinguishable. It was taken for granted in presence/absence analyses that sequencing depth across donors was roughly uniform.

With regard to this clone: The antigen is undetermined.

Trimming cost V 3 bases and J 1 base, with 12 bases left between them. Germline lookup yields CDR1 LNHDA and CDR2 SQIVND (reference sequence). The CDR3 totals 15 residues. The primer mix had 60 Vbeta and 13 Jbeta primers. TCRdb's copy holds only in-frame clones and misses some; the assay was immunoSEQ multiplex PCR. This sample carries 200,000 or so clones, with almost 0.75% going to the ten biggest clones. Sequenced: PBMCs. The chain recombines TRBV19 with TRBJ1-1; possibly TRBD1 for D (5 bases). This receptor was taken from a boy between 10 and 17 years old in good health and CMV-seronegative. The CDR3 sequence: CASSIQGLGNTEAFF. CDR3 DNA: TGTGCCAGTAGTATCCAGGGCCTCGGGAACACTGAAGCTTTCTTT.